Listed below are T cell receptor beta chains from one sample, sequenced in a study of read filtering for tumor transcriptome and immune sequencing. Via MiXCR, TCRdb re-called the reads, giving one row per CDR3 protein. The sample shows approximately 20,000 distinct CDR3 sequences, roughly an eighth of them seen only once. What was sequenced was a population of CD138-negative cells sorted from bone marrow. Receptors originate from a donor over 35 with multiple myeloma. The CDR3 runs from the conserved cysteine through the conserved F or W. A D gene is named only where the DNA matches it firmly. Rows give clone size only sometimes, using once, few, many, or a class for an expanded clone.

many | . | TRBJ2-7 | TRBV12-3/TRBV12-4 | TGTGCCAGCAGTTTCTTATCTAGGGGCGAGCAGTACTTC | CASSFLSRGEQYF
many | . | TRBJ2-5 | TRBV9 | TGTGCCAGCAGCGTGGGGGACGGGGGCCAAGAGACCCAGTACTTC | CASSVGDGGQETQYF
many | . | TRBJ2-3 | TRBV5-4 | TGTGCCAGCAGCCCTGGGGGAGATACGCAGTATTTT | CASSPGGDTQYF
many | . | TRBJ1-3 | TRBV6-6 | TGTGCCAGCAGTCCGTGGGGGGACCTGAACACCATATATTTT | CASSPWGDLNTIYF
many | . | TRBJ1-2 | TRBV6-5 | TGTGCCAGCAGGAGCGGACGCGGCTACACCTTC | CASRSGRGYTF
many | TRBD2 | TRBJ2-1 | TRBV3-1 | TGTGCCAGCAGCCAAGCTAGCGGGAGCTGGGAGGAGCAGTTCTTC | CASSQASGSWEEQFF
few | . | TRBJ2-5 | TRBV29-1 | TGCAGCGCCGATGCGGGACGGGGGATATTGCGAGAGACCCAGTACTTC | CSADAGRGILRETQYF
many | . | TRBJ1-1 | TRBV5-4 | TGTGCCAGCAGCTTCGGAGTGGATGCTTTCTTT | CASSFGVDAFF
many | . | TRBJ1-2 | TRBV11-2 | TGTGCCAGCAGCTTTAATTGGAGAACTGATAGTGGCTACACCTTC | CASSFNWRTDSGYTF
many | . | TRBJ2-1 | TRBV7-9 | TGTGCCAGCAGCTTAGCCTCTTACAATGAGCAGTTCTTC | CASSLASYNEQFF
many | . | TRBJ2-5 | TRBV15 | TGTGCCACCAGCAGAGAAGGCGACAACCAAGAGACCCAGTACTTC | CATSREGDNQETQYF
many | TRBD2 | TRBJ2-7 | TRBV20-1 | TGCAGTGCTAGGCCTAGCGGGAGTCCTTACGAGCAGTACTTC | CSARPSGSPYEQYF
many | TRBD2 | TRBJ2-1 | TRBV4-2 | TGTGCCAGCAGCCAAGGCGGGGGGACTAGCGGGAAGTACAATGAGCAGTTCTTC | CASSQGGGTSGKYNEQFF
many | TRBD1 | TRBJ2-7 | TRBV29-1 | TGCAGCGTTGAGGGACAGGGACCGAGCTACGAGCAGTACTTC | CSVEGQGPSYEQYF
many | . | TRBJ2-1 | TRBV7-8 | TGTGCCAGCAGCTCCTATGTGGGGAGCGGCTACAATGAGCAGTTCTTC | CASSSYVGSGYNEQFF
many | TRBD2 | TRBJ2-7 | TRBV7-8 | TGTGCCAGCAGCTACCCGGGACTAGCGCCATACGAGCAGTACTTC | CASSYPGLAPYEQYF
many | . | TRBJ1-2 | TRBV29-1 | TGCAGCGTTGAAAGACGCCCCTATGGCTACACCTTC | CSVERRPYGYTF
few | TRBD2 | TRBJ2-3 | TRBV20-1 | TGCAGTGCTAGTCCGAGCGGGAGGGCCGTTCCCGTAGATACGCAGTATTTT | CSASPSGRAVPVDTQYF
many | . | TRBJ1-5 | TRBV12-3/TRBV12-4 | TGTGCCAGCAGTTCCCGGGACGGCTATCAGCCCCAGCATTTT | CASSSRDGYQPQHF
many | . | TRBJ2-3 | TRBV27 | TGTGCCAGCAGTTTTCGAGCGGGCACAGATACGCAGTATTTT | CASSFRAGTDTQYF
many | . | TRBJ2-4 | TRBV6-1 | TGTGCCAGCAGTGAAGCGAGAGGGATGTTAGCCAAAAACATTCAGTACTTC | CASSEARGMLAKNIQYF
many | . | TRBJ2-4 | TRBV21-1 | TGTGCCAGCAGCAAACGCGTCCTAGCCAAAAACATTCAGTACTTC | CASSKRVLAKNIQYF
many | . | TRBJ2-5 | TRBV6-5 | TGTGCCAGCAGTCCACCGGGATCAAAAGAGACCCAGTACTTC | CASSPPGSKETQYF
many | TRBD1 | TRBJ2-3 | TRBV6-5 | TGTGCCAGCAGTTACTCCGGGACAGCGACAGATACGCAGTATTTT | CASSYSGTATDTQYF
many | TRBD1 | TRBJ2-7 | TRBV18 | TGTGCCAGCTCACCCGGGACAGGGGAAAGGGGCGAGCAGTACTTC | CASSPGTGERGEQYF
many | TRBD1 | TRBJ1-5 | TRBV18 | TGTGCCAGCTCACCTAAACCCCTTTGGCAGGGGGAGCAGCCCCAGCATTTT | CASSPKPLWQGEQPQHF
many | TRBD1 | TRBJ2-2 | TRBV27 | TGTGCCAGCAGTTCTGGACAGGGCTTCGGGGAGCTGTTTTTT | CASSSGQGFGELFF
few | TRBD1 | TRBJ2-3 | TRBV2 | TGTGCCAGCAGAAGAAGGGACAGCAACACAGATACGCAGTATTTT | CASRRRDSNTDTQYF
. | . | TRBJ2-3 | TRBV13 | TGTGCCAGCAGCCCATCCCAGGCTACCACAGATACGCAGTATTTT | CASSPSQATTDTQYF
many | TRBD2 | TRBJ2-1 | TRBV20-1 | TGCAGTGCTAGACCACCTAGCGGGAGCTCCTCCTACAATGAGCAGTTCTTC | CSARPPSGSSSYNEQFF
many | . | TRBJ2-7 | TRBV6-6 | TGTGCCAGCAGTTTGACGGGAGACGAGCAGTACTTC | CASSLTGDEQYF
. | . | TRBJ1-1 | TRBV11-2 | TGTGCCAGCAGCTTACAAGAAGACACTGAAGCTTTCTTT | CASSLQEDTEAFF
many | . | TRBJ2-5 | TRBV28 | TGTGCCAGCAGTTTAATCGGGGTTCAAGAGACCCAGTACTTC | CASSLIGVQETQYF
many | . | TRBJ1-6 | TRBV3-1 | TGTGCCAGCAGCCAAGGACGGACGGCGGCCTCACCCCTCCACTTT | CASSQGRTAASPLHF
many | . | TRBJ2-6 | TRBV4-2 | TGTGCCAGCAGCCAAGATAAGACTGGGGCCAACGTCCTGACTTTC | CASSQDKTGANVLTF
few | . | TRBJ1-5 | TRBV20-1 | TGCAGTGCTAGAGAGATACCGGATGTCTATAGCAATCAGCCCCAGCATTTT | CSAREIPDVYSNQPQHF
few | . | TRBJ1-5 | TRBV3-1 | TGTGCCAGCAGCCAAGAGAATCAGCCCCAGCATTTT | CASSQENQPQHF
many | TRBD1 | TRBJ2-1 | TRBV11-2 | TGTGCCAGCAGCTTAGCGGGACAGGGGGCCTACAATGAGCAGTTCTTC | CASSLAGQGAYNEQFF